This TCR beta chain was identified during a study of cytomegalovirus exposure and HLA in healthy donors. Germline CDR1 and CDR2: MNHEY and SVGAGI. The CDR3 covers 14 residues. The PCR contained 60 Vbeta and 13 Jbeta primers. The authors' processing: The authors later counted 70 million to 85 million unique TCR beta chains, 9 million to 12 million of them shared. TCRdb's copy holds only in-frame clones and misses some; the assay was immunoSEQ multiplex PCR. D and trimming were read from the DNA, whereas the V and J calls and clone size are those reported in that table. This listing includes tens of thousands of clones.

The sequenced sample was PBMCs. The source is a woman between 40 and 50 years old in good health and CMV-seronegative. This chain connects TRBV6-5 to TRBJ2-5; possible D gene TRBD2, 6 bases. The J call is uncertain, as TRBJ2-7 better fits the DNA end. CDR3 loop: CASSYGRSDYEQYF. The CDR3 DNA is TGTGCCAGCAGTTACGGGAGGTCGGACTACGAGCAGTACTTC.